The 21 T cell receptor beta chains below all came from one sample that was sequenced in a study of blood T cells in healthy people across ages. Primed by a sample-barcoded 5' primer and a J-beta primer mix, a second PCR proceeded for 7 to 11 cycles. TCRdb fed the 5' RACE reads into MiXCR, producing one record per CDR3 protein. The sample lists about 1.5 million distinct CDR3 sequences, approximately 39% occurring once. Sample: blood. These TCRs come from a woman aged 18-29 years in good health.

This clonotype turned up a few times. This chain joins TRBV6-5 and TRBJ2-2; D gene uncertain. The V end was cut by 0 bases, the J end by 4 bases, with 15 bases between. The CDR3 length is 17 residues. CDR1 is MNHEY, CDR2 SVGAGI, per germline. CDR3 nucleotides: TGTGCCAGCAGTTACTCGAGAGGAAGGGCAACCACCGGGGAGCTGTTTTTT. It codes for CASSYSRGRATTGELFF.

The chain carries TRBV18 and TRBJ2-1; a possible D gene is TRBD2 (6 bases). Trimming stripped 5 bases from V and 4 bases from J, with 15 bases between. The CDR3 sequence is 15 residues long. Germline lookup yields CDR1 KGHSH and CDR2 LQKENI. CDR3 in DNA: TGTGCCAGCTCATCCCGGGACTGGAGTTACAATGAGCAGTTCTTC. It is translated as CASSSRDWSYNEQFF. Full variable domain (remainder filled in from reference TRBV18 and TRBJ2-1): NAGVMQNPRHLVRRRGQEARLRCSPMKGHSHVYWYRQLPEEGLKFMVYLQKENIIDESGMPKERFSAEFPKEGPSILRIQQVVRGDSAAYFCASSSRDWSYNEQFFGPGTRLTVL.

A few counts support this clonotype. The rearrangement links TRBV7-2 to TRBJ2-1, with 7 bases identical to TRBD2. J was trimmed by 5 bases and V by 5 bases; bases with no gene match: 3. Looked up from germline, CDR1 is SGHTA and CDR2 is FQGNSA. The CDR3 runs to 13 residues. CDR3 nucleotides: TGTGCCAGCAGCCGGGGGGTAAACAATGAGCAGTTCTTC. Protein: CASSRGVNNEQFF.

In DNA, the CDR3 is TGTGCCAGCAGTTTTGGGGGATTCGGTGAAGCTTTCTTT. Translation: CASSFGGFGEAFF. The V gene is TRBV12-3 or TRBV12-4, the J gene TRBJ1-1, with D tentatively TRBD1 (5 bases). The V and J ends lost 3 bases and 7 bases respectively, with 12 bases between them. The CDR3 spans 13 residues.

In the case of this clonotype: At one of its ends the junction is not consistent with the germline gene, which may arise from a read error. The rearrangement links TRBV7-6 to TRBJ2-3, with 7 nucleotides matching TRBD1. There are 16 residues in the CDR3. The germline CDR1 and CDR2 sequences are SGHVS and FNYEAQ. The chain's CDR3 is CVSSRGSGQSTDTQYF. CDR3 nucleotide sequence: TGTGTCAGCAGCCGAGGGTCGGGACAGAGCACAGATACGCAGTATTTT.

The CDR3 sequence: CASSLPSSPLHF. CDR3 sequence (DNA): TGTGCCAGCAGTTTGCCGAGTTCACCCCTCCACTTT. The chain couples TRBV27 to TRBJ1-6, with D unclear. V shed 3 bases and J shed 9 bases, with 6 bases lying between them. The CDR3 loop spans 12 amino acids. In germline, CDR1 is MNHEY, CDR2 SMNVEV (reference sequence).

This clonotype was detected only a few times. This sequence joins TRBV2 and TRBJ1-2, with D possibly being TRBD1 (5 bases). This CDR3 is 15 amino acids long. From germline, CDR1 is SNHLY and CDR2 FYNNEI. V lost 2 bases and J lost 3, with 13 bases in between. DNA for the CDR3: TGTGCCAGCAGTGAATTGCAGGGCACATACTATGGCTACACCTTC. As protein: CASSELQGTYYGYTF.

The chain recombines TRBV7-2 with TRBJ1-1; D uncertain. In germline, CDR1 is SGHTA, CDR2 FQGNSA. The V and J ends lost 3 bases and 6 bases respectively, with 8 bases between them. The CDR3 contains 12 residues. The CDR3 nucleotides are TGTGCCAGCAGCTTCGGGAGGTCTGAAGCTTTCTTT. It codes for CASSFGRSEAFF.

The V gene is TRBV9, the J gene TRBJ1-1; D possibly corresponds to TRBD1 (5 bases). V lost 0 bases and J lost 3, with 12 bases in between. Germline lookup yields CDR1 SGDLS and CDR2 YYNGEE. CDR3 size: 15 residues. The CDR3 loop reads CASSVVSGADTEAFF. CDR3 nucleotides: TGTGCCAGCAGCGTAGTCTCCGGGGCCGACACTGAAGCTTTCTTT.

The sample holds a few counts of this clonotype. The gene calls are TRBV24-1 and TRBJ2-1; 9 bases are a match to TRBD1. The length of the CDR3 is 16 residues. With 2 bases clipped from V and 6 bases from J, the junction kept 7 bases outside the gene matches. In germline, CDR1 is KGHDR, CDR2 SFDVKD. In DNA form, the CDR3 reads TGTGCCACCAGTGATTCGGGACAGGGAGGTGGCAATGAGCAGTTCTTC. Its protein is CATSDSGQGGGNEQFF.

The genes are TRBV9 and TRBJ2-3, with 14 bases identical to TRBD2. Germline loops: CDR1 SGDLS, CDR2 YYNGEE. V shed 2 bases, J shed 6 bases, and the junction held 8 bases outside the gene matches. The CDR3 sequence is 17 residues long. DNA for the CDR3: TGTGCCAGCAGCGTGACTAGCGGGGGGGCCTATGAGGATACGCAGTATTTT. Translating gives CASSVTSGGAYEDTQYF.

This clonotype was observed once. For the CDR3, the DNA is TGTGCCAGCAGTTTTTTGGGATTCCGAGAAGCGCCCCTCCACTTT. The encoded protein is CASSFLGFREAPLHF. The genes are TRBV27 and TRBJ1-6; D unclear. Trimming took off 3 bases at V and 13 bases at J, with 19 bases between the two ends. This CDR3 is built from 15 residues. The germline V gene has CDR1 MNHEY and CDR2 SMNVEV (reference sequence).

CDR3 in DNA: TGTGCCAGCAGTACCAACGCGGACAGGGTAAATCAGCCCCAGCATTTT. It translates to CASSTNADRVNQPQHF. This rearrangement joins TRBV28 to TRBJ1-5, with TRBD1 matching over 8 bases. Germline V gives CDR1 MDHEN, CDR2 SYDVKM. The CDR3 length is 16 residues. The V segment lost 5 bases and the J segment 4 bases; nucleotides outside the gene matches: 10.

About this clonotype itself: Germline is not matched at one junction end, which may reflect a read error. The gene calls are TRBV5-5 and TRBJ2-7; D unclear. CDR3 length equals 14 residues. The V gene's germline CDR1 is SGHKS and CDR2 YYEKEE (reference sequence). For the CDR3, the DNA is TGTGTCAGCAGCTTAGATACTTTCTCCTACGAGCAGTACTTC. Translation: CVSSLDTFSYEQYF.

This clonotype was observed a few times. V is TRBV12-3 or TRBV12-4 and J is TRBJ2-1, with no clear D. This CDR3 is 12 amino acids long. V gave up 2 bases and J gave up 12 bases, with 11 bases separating them. The CDR3 here is CASSLTGARQFF. The CDR3 coding sequence is TGTGCCAGCAGTTTAACCGGCGCTCGGCAGTTCTTC.

The rearrangement joins TRBV20-1 to TRBJ1-5; possible D gene TRBD1, 5 bases. Germline V gene lookup returns CDR1 DFQATT and CDR2 SNEGSKA (reference sequence). The CDR3 is 13 amino acids. The ends were cut back, 1 base at V and 7 bases at J, with 11 bases in the middle. CDR3 protein: CSARVWGFQPQHF. CDR3 in DNA: TGCAGTGCTAGAGTCTGGGGGTTCCAGCCCCAGCATTTT.

A few counts support this clonotype. V is TRBV7-9 and J is TRBJ2-7, with 7 nucleotides matching TRBD1. Unmatched junction bases numbered 7, after V lost 5 bases and J lost 0 bases. The V gene's germline CDR1 is SEHNR and CDR2 FQNEAQ (reference sequence). This CDR3 is 15 amino acids long. The CDR3 sequence: CASSTQGQFSYEQYF. The CDR3 DNA follows: TGTGCCAGCAGCACCCAGGGACAGTTCTCCTACGAGCAGTACTTC. Full variable domain (outside the CDR3, taken from reference TRBV7-9 and TRBJ2-7): DTGVSQNPRHKITKRGQNVTFRCDPISEHNRLYWYRQTLGQGPEFLTYFQNEAQLEKSRLLSDRFSAERPKGSFSTLEIQRTEQGDSAMYLCASSTQGQFSYEQYFGPGTRLTVT.

This clonotype came up a few times. The gene calls are TRBV12-3 or TRBV12-4 and TRBJ2-5, with 14 positions matching TRBD2. The CDR3 runs 18 residues. The V segment lost 4 bases and the J segment 1 base; nucleotides outside the gene matches: 8. The CDR3 nucleotides are TGTGCCAGCAGTTCTGGGACTAGCGGGGGACCCGCCCAAGAGACCCAGTACTTC. It yields the protein CASSSGTSGGPAQETQYF.

The V call is TRBV20-1, the J call TRBJ2-1; 8 bases fit TRBD2. This CDR3 has 13 amino acids. The V gene end was trimmed by 6 bases and the J gene end by 4 bases; junction bases not matched to a gene: 5. The germline V gene has CDR1 DFQATT and CDR2 SNEGSKA (reference sequence). The chain's CDR3 is CSAKLADYNEQFF. The DNA of the CDR3 is TGCAGTGCCAAACTAGCGGATTACAATGAGCAGTTCTTC.

The V call is TRBV12-3 or TRBV12-4, the J call TRBJ1-2; D not certain. The CDR3 sequence is 14 residues long. Trimming stripped 5 bases from V and 8 bases from J, with 18 bases between. CDR3 sequence (DNA): TGTGCCAGCAGTAGACTTGAGGCCCTCGGGGGCTACACCTTC. It is translated as CASSRLEALGGYTF.

The V call is TRBV7-4, the J call TRBJ1-1, with D hard to call. Germline CDR1 reads SGHVT; CDR2 reads SQSDAQ. The CDR3 is 16 residues long. V was trimmed by 8 bases and J by 3 bases, leaving 22 bases between them. DNA for the CDR3: TGTGCCAGCGGCAGCACCGGGGTCCGCCTGGACACTGAAGCTTTCTTT. Translating gives CASGSTGVRLDTEAFF. The whole variable domain, remainder taken from reference TRBV7-4 and TRBJ1-1, is GAGVSQSPRYKVAKRGRDVALRCDSISGHVTLYWYRQTLGQGSEVLTYSQSDAQRDKSGRPSGRFSAERPERSVSTLKIQRTEQGDSAVYLCASGSTGVRLDTEAFFGQGTRLTVV.